The rows below give T cell receptor beta chains drawn from one sample of a study of blood T cell repertoires in COVID-19. Repertoires were generated with immunoSEQ multiplex PCR, while TCRdb's copy carries only in-frame clones and drops some. The sample includes tens of thousands of clones, 65% to 85% of them seen just once. Sequenced: peripheral blood. The receptor set was obtained from a man older than 75 with active or convalescent COVID-19. The CDR3 runs from the conserved cysteine through the conserved F or W. A D gene is named only where the DNA matches it firmly. Clone size is not always given. Where it is, it says once, few, many or a class for expanded clones.

d_call,cdr3_length,j_call,clone_size,v_call,cdr3_nt,cdr3_aa
-,14,TRBJ1-4,-,TRBV7-9,TGTGCCAGCCGAGAAGGGGCAACTAATGAAAAACTGTTTTTT,CASREGATNEKLFF
TRBD1,14,TRBJ1-6,-,TRBV4-1,TGCGCCAGCAGCCGACAGGGTCGGGATTCACCCCTCCACTTT,CASSRQGRDSPLHF
TRBD1,16,TRBJ2-1,once,TRBV11-2,TGTGCCAGCAGCCGACTAGGGGACAGGGACTTCAATGAGCAGTTCTTC,CASSRLGDRDFNEQFF
-,14,TRBJ2-1,-,TRBV11-2,TGTGCCAGCAGCCGGTCGACAGGAAGATATGAGCAGTTCTTC,CASSRSTGRYEQFF
-,16,TRBJ2-5,-,TRBV5-4,TGTGCCAGCAGCTTGGGGGCAGGCGCCGAACCGGAGACCCAGTACTTC,CASSLGAGAEPETQYF
TRBD1,14,TRBJ1-2,-,TRBV5-1,TGCGCCAGCAGCCCGGACAGGGGGCGTGAGGGCTACACCTTC,CASSPDRGREGYTF
-,15,TRBJ1-1,-,TRBV10-3,TGTGCCATCAGTGATAGGACAGCCATGAACACTGAAGCTTTCTTT,CAISDRTAMNTEAFF
TRBD1,13,TRBJ2-2,-,TRBV29-1,TGCAGCGTTAGGACAGGGGTGACCGGGGAGCTGTTTTTT,CSVRTGVTGELFF
TRBD2,15,TRBJ2-5,-,TRBV3-1/TRBV3-2,TGTGCCAGCAGCCTCAGGACTAGCGGGGTTGAGACCCAGTACTTC,CASSLRTSGVETQYF
TRBD1,13,TRBJ1-2,-,TRBV19,TGTGCCAGTAGTGACAGGGGATTCTATGGCTACACCTTC,CASSDRGFYGYTF
-,16,TRBJ2-3,once,TRBV5-6,TGTGCCAGCAGCCCTGGAGTACGAGTCGCGACAGATACGCAGTATTTT,CASSPGVRVATDTQYF
-,14,TRBJ2-7,-,TRBV18,TGTGCCAGCTCACCGTCCAGAATCTCCTACGAGCAGTACTTC,CASSPSRISYEQYF